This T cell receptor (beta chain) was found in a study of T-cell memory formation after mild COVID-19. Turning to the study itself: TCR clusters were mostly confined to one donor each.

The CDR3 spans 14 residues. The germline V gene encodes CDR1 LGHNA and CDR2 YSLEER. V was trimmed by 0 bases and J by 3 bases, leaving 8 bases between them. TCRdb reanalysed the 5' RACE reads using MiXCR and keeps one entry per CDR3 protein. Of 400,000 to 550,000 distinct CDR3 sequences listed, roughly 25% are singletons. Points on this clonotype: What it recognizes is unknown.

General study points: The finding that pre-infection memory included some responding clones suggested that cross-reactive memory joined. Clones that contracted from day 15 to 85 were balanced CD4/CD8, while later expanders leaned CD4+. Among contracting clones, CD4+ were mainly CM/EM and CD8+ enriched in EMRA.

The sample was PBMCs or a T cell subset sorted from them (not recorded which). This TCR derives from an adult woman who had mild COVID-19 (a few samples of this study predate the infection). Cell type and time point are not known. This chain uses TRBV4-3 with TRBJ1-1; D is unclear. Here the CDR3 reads CASSQDLFYTEAFF. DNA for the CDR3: TGCGCCAGCAGCCAAGATTTGTTCTACACTGAAGCTTTCTTT.